This TCR beta chain was obtained from a study of neurological immune-mediated disorders. Study results and limitations: HTLV-1-associated myelopathy led in TCR clonal expansion, while multiple sclerosis ranked lowest, below healthy controls.

This clonotype was counted many times. Its antigen is currently unknown. V dropped 2 bases and J dropped 3; count of bases not matched to a gene: 13. Per the germline V gene, CDR1 is LNHNV and CDR2 is YYDKDF (reference sequence). CDR3 length: 18 amino acids. The cDNA was generated by 5'RACE with 10-nucleotide random UMIs. The output of every sequencing run exceeded 170 million TCR-beta sequences, derived from 15-18 subjects. TCRdb ran MiXCR on the 5' RACE reads and lists one entry per CDR3 protein. The table records approximately 50,000 distinct CDR3 sequences, over 9% of them present only once. A total of 2 million PBMCs stored at -80 degrees C provided the unsorted libraries.

Sequenced sample: PBMCs. The TCR originated in a man between 65 and 80 years old with HTLV-1-associated myelopathy (HAM/TSP). The J gene is TRBJ2-5, the V gene TRBV15, with 9 bases aligning to TRBD2. The CDR3 DNA reads as TGTGCCACCAGCAGATTTCGACTAGCGGACTTGGGGAAAGAGACCCAGTACTTC. This encodes CATSRFRLADLGKETQYF.